This TCR beta chain emerged from a study of T cells after yellow fever vaccination. This clonotype was seen more than once but under ten times. What it binds is not known. The CDR3 spans 15 residues. Study observations and caveats: Although most clonotypes did not, a small share appeared in both CD4 and CD8 compartments.

Template switching with 5'RACE generated the TCR cDNA and added a universal primer site and UMIs. TCRdb called the 5' RACE reads again in MiXCR, with one record for every CDR3 protein. The table lists 450,000 to 650,000 distinct CDR3 sequences, roughly 14% of them singletons. The TCR sequence derives from a young man who received the YFV17D yellow fever vaccine. The specimen was PBMCs, collected on the day of the yellow fever booster vaccination. The chain combines TRBV21-1 with TRBJ2-3; the table's D call, TRBD1, was not checked against the DNA. TRBV21-1 is noted as a pseudogene. The CDR3 region has the DNA TGTGCCAGCAGCGACCGGACAGGGGGCAAGGATACGCAGTATTTT. Protein sequence: CASSDRTGGKDTQYF.